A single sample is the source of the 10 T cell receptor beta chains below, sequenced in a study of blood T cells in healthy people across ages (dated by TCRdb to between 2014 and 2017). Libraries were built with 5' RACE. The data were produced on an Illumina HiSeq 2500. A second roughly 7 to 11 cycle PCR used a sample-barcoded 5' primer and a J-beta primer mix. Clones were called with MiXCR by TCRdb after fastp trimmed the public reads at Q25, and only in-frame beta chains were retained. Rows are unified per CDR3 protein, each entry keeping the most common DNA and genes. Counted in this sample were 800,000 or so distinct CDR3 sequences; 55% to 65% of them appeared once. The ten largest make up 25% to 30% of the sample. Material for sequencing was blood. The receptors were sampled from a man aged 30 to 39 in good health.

For the CDR3, the DNA is TGTGCCAGCAGCATTGATGGGACAAGCGCCCAAGAGACCCAGTACTTC. Its translation: CASSIDGTSAQETQYF. The chain combines TRBV28 with TRBJ2-5; tentative D call: TRBD1 (6 bases). V lost 6 bases and J lost 1, with 18 bases in between. The germline CDR1 and CDR2 sequences are MDHEN and SYDVKM. The CDR3 has 16 residues.

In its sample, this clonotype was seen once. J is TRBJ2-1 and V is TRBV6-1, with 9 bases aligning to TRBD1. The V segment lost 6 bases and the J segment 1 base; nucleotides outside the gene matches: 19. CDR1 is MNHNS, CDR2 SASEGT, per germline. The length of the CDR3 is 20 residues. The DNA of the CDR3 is TGTGCCAGCAGGCCAACCGTTGGACAGGGGACCCAGGGGTCCTACAATGAGCAGTTCTTC. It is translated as CASRPTVGQGTQGSYNEQFF.

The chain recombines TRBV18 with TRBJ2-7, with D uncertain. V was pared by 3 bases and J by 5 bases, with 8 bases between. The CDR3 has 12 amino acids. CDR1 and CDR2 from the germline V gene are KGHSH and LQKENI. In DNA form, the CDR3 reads TGTGCCAGCTCACCTCTCGAGGACGAGCAGTACTTC. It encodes CASSPLEDEQYF.

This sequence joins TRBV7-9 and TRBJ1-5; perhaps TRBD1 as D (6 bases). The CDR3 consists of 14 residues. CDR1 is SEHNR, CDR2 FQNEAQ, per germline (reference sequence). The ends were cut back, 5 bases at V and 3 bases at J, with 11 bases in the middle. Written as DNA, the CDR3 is TGTGCCAGCAGCCACACAGGGATCAATCAGCCCCAGCATTTT. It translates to CASSHTGINQPQHF.

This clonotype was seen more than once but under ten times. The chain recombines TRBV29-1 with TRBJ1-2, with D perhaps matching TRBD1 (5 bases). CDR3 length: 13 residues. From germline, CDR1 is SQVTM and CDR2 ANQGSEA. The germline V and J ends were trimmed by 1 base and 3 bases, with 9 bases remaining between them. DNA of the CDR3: TGCAGCGTTGAAGGGGGCAGGGACTATGGCTACACCTTC. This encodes CSVEGGRDYGYTF.

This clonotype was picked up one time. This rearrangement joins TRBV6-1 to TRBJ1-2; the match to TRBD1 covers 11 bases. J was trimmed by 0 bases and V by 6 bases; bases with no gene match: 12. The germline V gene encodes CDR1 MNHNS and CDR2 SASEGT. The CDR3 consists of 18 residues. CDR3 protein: CASRETGTGGGANYGYTF. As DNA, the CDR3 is TGTGCCAGCAGGGAAACGGGGACAGGGGGAGGCGCTAACTATGGCTACACCTTC.

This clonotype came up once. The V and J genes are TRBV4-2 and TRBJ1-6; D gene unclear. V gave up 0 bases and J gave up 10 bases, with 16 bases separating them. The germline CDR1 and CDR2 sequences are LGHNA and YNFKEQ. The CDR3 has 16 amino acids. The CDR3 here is CASSQDKRVSPSPLHF. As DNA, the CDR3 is TGTGCCAGCAGCCAAGACAAAAGGGTTTCTCCCTCACCCCTCCACTTT.

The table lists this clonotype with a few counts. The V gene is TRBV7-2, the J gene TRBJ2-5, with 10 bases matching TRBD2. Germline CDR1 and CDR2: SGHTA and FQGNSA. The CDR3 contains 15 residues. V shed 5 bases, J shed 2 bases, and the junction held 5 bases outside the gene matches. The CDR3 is CASSLTSGAQETQYF. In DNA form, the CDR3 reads TGTGCCAGCAGCCTTACTAGCGGGGCTCAAGAGACCCAGTACTTC.

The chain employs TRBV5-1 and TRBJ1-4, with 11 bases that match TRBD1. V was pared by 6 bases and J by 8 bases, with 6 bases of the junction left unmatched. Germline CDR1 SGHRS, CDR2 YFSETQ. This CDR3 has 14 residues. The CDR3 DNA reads TGCGCCAGCACGTGGGACAGGGGGGGAGAAAAACTGTTTTTT. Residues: CASTWDRGGEKLFF.

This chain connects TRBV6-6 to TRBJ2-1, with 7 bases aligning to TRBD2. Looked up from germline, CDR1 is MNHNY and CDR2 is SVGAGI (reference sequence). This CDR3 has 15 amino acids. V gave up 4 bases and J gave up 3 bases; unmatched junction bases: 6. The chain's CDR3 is CASSLASGNYNEQFF. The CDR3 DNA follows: TGTGCCAGCAGTTTGGCTAGCGGAAACTACAATGAGCAGTTCTTC.